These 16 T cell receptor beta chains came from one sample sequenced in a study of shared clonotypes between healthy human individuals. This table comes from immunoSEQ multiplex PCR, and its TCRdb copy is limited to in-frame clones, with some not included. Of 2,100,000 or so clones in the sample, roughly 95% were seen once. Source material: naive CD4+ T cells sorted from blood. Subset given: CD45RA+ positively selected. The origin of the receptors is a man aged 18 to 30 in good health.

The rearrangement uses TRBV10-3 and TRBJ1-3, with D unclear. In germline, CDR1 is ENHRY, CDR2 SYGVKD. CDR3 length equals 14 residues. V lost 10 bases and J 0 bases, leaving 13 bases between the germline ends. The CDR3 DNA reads TGTGCCAACGGACCTGCGAGCTCTGGAAACACCATATATTTT. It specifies CANGPASSGNTIYF.

The CDR3 DNA reads TGTGCCAGCAGTTATGCCGGACAGGGGAAAGATACGCAGTATTTT. As protein: CASSYAGQGKDTQYF. This sequence joins TRBV2 and TRBJ2-3, with 9 bases fitting TRBD1. Germline loops: CDR1 SNHLY, CDR2 FYNNEI. CDR3 length: 15 residues. V trimming: 5 bases; J trimming: 5 bases; junction bases outside the gene matches: 8. The full variable domain, its missing parts supplied by reference TRBV2 and TRBJ2-3, is EPEVTQTPSHQVTQMGQEVILRCVPISNHLYFYWYRQILGQKVEFLVSFYNNEISEKSEIFDDQFSVERPDGSNFTLKIRSTKLEDSAMYFCASSYAGQGKDTQYFGPGTRLTVL.

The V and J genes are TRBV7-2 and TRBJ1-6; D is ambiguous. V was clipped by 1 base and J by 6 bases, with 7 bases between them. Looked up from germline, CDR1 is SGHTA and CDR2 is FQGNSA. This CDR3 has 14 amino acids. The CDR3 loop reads CASSLGLSNSPLHF. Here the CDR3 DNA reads TGTGCCAGCAGCTTAGGGTTGTCTAATTCACCCCTCCACTTT.

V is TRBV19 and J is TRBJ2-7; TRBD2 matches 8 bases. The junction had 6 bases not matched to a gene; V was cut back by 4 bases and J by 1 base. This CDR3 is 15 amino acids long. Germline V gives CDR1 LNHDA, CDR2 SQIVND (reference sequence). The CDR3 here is CASSNRSGGSYEQYF. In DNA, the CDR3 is TGTGCCAGTAGTAATCGGAGCGGGGGTTCCTACGAGCAGTACTTC.

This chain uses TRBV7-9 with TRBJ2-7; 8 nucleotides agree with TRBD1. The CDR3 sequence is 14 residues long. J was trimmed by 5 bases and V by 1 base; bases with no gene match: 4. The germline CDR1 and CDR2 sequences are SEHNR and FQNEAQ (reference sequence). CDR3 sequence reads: CASSLDYRGDEQYF. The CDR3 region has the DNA TGTGCCAGCAGCTTAGACTACAGGGGGGACGAGCAGTACTTC.

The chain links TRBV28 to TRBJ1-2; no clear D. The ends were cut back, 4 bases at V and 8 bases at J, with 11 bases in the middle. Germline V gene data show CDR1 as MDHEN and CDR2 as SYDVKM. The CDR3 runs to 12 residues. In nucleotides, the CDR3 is TGTGCCAGCAGTTCCTTTCCGGGCGGCTACACCTTC. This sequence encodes CASSSFPGGYTF.

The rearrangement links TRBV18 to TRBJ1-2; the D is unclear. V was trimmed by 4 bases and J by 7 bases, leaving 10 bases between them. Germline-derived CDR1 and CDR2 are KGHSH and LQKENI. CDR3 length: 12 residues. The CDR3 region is CASSLLDGGYTF. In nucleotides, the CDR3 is TGTGCCAGCTCACTCCTCGACGGTGGCTACACCTTC.

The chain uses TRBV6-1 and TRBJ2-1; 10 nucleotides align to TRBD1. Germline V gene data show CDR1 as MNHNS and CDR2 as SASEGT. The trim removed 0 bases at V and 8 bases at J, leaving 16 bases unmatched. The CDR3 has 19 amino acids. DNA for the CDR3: TGTGCCAGCAGTGAAGCCAGTGGTCGGGGGACAGGGGTTCTCGATGAGCAGTTCTTC. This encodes CASSEASGRGTGVLDEQFF.

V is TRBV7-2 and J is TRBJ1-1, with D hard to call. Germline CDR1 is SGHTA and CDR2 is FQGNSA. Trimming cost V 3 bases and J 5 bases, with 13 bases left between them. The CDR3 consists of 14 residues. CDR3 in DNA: TGTGCCAGCAGCTTCGATGCGGGGTTGACTGAAGCTTTCTTT. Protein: CASSFDAGLTEAFF.

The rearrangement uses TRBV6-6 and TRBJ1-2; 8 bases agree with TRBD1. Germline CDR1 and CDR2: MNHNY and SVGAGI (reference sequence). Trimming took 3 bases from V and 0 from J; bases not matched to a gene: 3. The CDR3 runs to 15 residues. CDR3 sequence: CASSYRTGSNYGYTF. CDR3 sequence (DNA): TGTGCCAGCAGTTATAGGACAGGGTCTAACTATGGCTACACCTTC.

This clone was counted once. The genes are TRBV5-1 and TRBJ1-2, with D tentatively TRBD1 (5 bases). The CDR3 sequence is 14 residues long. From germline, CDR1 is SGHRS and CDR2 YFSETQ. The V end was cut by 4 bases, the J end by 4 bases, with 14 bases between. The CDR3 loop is CASSLTAASYGYTF. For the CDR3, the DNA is TGCGCCAGCAGCCTGACAGCGGCCAGCTATGGCTACACCTTC.

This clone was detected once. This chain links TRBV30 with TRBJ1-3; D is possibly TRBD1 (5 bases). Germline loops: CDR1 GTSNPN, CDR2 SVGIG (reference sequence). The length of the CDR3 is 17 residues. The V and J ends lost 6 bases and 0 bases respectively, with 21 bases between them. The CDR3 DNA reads TGTGCCTGCCCAGGCAACTGGGGGGGGAGCTCTGGAAACACCATATATTTT. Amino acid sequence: CACPGNWGGSSGNTIYF.

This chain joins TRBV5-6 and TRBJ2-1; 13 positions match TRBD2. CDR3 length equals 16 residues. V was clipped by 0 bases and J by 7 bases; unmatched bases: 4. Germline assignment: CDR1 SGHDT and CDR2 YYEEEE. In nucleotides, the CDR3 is TGTGCCAGCAGCTTGGAGAGGACTAGCGGGGGAAATGAGCAGTTCTTC. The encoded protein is CASSLERTSGGNEQFF.

The CDR3 region is CAWTRELVGSSPLHF. CDR3 coding DNA: TGTGCCTGGACCAGGGAGCTAGTAGGGAGTTCACCCCTCCACTTT. The J gene is TRBJ1-6, the V gene TRBV30, with a possible D match to TRBD1 (5 bases). V was trimmed by 4 bases and J by 9 bases, leaving 19 bases between them. Germline V CDR1 and CDR2: GTSNPN, SVGIG (reference sequence). The CDR3 consists of 15 residues.

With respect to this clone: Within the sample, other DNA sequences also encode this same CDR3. The CDR3 sequence: CASSLGGYNEQFF. The CDR3 region has the DNA TGTGCCAGCAGCTTAGGCGGATACAATGAGCAGTTCTTC. This chain connects TRBV11-3 to TRBJ2-1, with D uncertain. The CDR3 is made up of 13 amino acids. Germline V gene data show CDR1 as SGHNT and CDR2 as YENEEA. Trimming removed 1 base at V and 4 bases at J, with 5 bases between.

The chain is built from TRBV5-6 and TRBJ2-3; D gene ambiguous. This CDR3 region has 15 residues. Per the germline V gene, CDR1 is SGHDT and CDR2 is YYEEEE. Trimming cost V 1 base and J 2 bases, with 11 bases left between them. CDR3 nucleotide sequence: TGTGCCAGCAGCTTGACTACGTTCAACACAGATACGCAGTATTTT. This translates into CASSLTTFNTDTQYF.